Listed below are T cell receptor beta chains from one sample, sequenced in a study of T cell changes during pregnancy in multiple sclerosis. Sequenced by immunoSEQ multiplex PCR; TCRdb stores in-frame clones only, minus some. In the table there are some 70,000 clones, approximately 92% of which are singletons. The sample consisted of CD8+ T cells from peripheral blood mononuclear cells, taken in the third trimester of pregnancy. These receptors all come from a female donor in good health, enrolled as a control in a pregnancy study. The CDR3 runs from the conserved cysteine through the conserved F or W. A D gene is named only where the DNA matches it firmly. Expanded clones are given a class, and other clones once, few, many or no size at all.

-	15	TRBJ2-6	TRBV13	-	TGTGCCAGCAGCTTAGGGAGCTCTGGGGCCAACGTCCTGACTTTC	CASSLGSSGANVLTF
-	15	TRBJ1-6	TRBV5-6	-	TGTGCCAGCAGCCCAGGTAGCTCCTATAATTCACCCCTCCACTTT	CASSPGSSYNSPLHF
TRBD2	18	TRBJ2-5	TRBV9	once	TGTGCCAGCAGCGCCCAGGAGGTAGCGGGGGAGGACGGAGAGACCCAGTACTTC	CASSAQEVAGEDGETQYF
TRBD1	13	TRBJ1-2	TRBV6-5	-	TGTGCCAGCAGTTCTTCAGGGGGCAGAGGCTACACCTTC	CASSSSGGRGYTF
TRBD2	15	TRBJ2-1	TRBV4-3	once	TGCGCCAGCAGCCAAGTTAGCGGGGCTTACAATGAGCAGTTCTTC	CASSQVSGAYNEQFF
TRBD1	16	TRBJ2-5	TRBV4-3	-	TGCGCCAGCAGCCAAGGCTGGGACAGGCGGCAAGAGACCCAGTACTTC	CASSQGWDRRQETQYF
TRBD1	14	TRBJ1-1	TRBV5-6	few	TGTGCCAGCAGCCTAAGCTCCCAGGGGGCTTGGGCTTTCTTT	CASSLSSQGAWAFF
-	14	TRBJ2-7	TRBV7-2	-	TGTGCCAGCAGCTTAGCGGGGACAACCTACGAGCAGTACTTC	CASSLAGTTYEQYF
-	11	TRBJ1-1	TRBV5-1	-	TGCGCCAGCAGCTTGGGCGTGGAAGCTTTCTTT	CASSLGVEAFF
-	16	TRBJ1-3	TRBV2	once	TGTGCCAGCAGTGAAACACAGGGAATAGGTGGAAACACCATATATTTT	CASSETQGIGGNTIYF
-	14	TRBJ2-7	TRBV11-2	-	TGTGCCAGCAGCTTATGGGACATAACCTACGAGCAGTACTTC	CASSLWDITYEQYF
TRBD2	17	TRBJ2-5	TRBV11-1	-	TGTGCCAGCAGCTTATCGGATAGCGGGGGGGCCTTAGAGACCCAGTACTTC	CASSLSDSGGALETQYF
-	15	TRBJ1-2	TRBV27	-	TGTGCCAGCAGTTTATCATCCCGGGTTATCTATGGCTACACCTTC	CASSLSSRVIYGYTF
-	15	TRBJ1-3	TRBV7-8	-	TGTGCCAGCAGCCCCCGCGGTGGCTCTGGAAACACCATATATTTT	CASSPRGGSGNTIYF
-	15	TRBJ1-5	TRBV30	-	TGTGCCTGGAGCCCGAGAAAACAGTCTCATCAGCCCCAGCATTTT	CAWSPRKQSHQPQHF
-	19	TRBJ1-1	TRBV7-8	-	TGTGCCAGCAGCTTAGAAGTTATAGGGCTACAGGGAATGAACACTGAAGCTTTCTTT	CASSLEVIGLQGMNTEAFF
-	14	TRBJ2-7	TRBV7-9	-	TGTGCCAGCAGCTTAGCGGCGGTTCCCTACGAGCAGTACTTC	CASSLAAVPYEQYF
TRBD1	15	TRBJ2-7	TRBV13	-	TGTGCCAGCAGCTTATGGGTGGACAGGTCCTACGAGCAGTACTTC	CASSLWVDRSYEQYF
TRBD1	13	TRBJ1-1	TRBV27	-	TGTGCCAGCAGTTTACCTTTGACAGGGGAAGCTTTCTTT	CASSLPLTGEAFF
-	12	TRBJ2-1	TRBV5-6	-	TGTGCCAGCAGCTTAATGGACAGTGGGCAGTTCTTC	CASSLMDSGQFF
TRBD2	15	TRBJ2-7	TRBV11-2	once	TGTGCCAGCAGCTTGCTAGCGGGGGGATCCTACGAGCAGTACTTC	CASSLLAGGSYEQYF
-	14	TRBJ2-1	TRBV29-1	-	TGCAGCGTTGATGGTGAGGGACTGGGCAATGAGCAGTTCTTC	CSVDGEGLGNEQFF
TRBD1	17	TRBJ2-7	TRBV18	-	TGTGCCAGCTCACCCTCCGGGACAGAGAATTTCTTCTACGAGCAGTACTTC	CASSPSGTENFFYEQYF
TRBD1	17	TRBJ1-1	TRBV7-8	-	TGTGCCACAAGGCGGGGTTTGGTAGGGGGCGCGGGGACTGAAGCTTTCTTT	CATRRGLVGGAGTEAFF
-	15	TRBJ2-4	TRBV2	once	TGTGCCAGCACCAGGGGTAGTTTAGCCAAAAACATTCAGTACTTC	CASTRGSLAKNIQYF
-	14	TRBJ2-7	TRBV2	-	TGTGCCAGCAGTGAGGGGGGGACAGGCTACGAGCAGTACTTC	CASSEGGTGYEQYF
-	16	TRBJ2-1	TRBV6-1	-	TGTGCCAGCAGTGATTACAGGGAAACTTCCTACAATGAGCAGTTCTTC	CASSDYRETSYNEQFF
TRBD1	14	TRBJ1-1	TRBV27	-	TGTGCCAGCAGTGGACCGGGACAGAGCACTGAAGCTTTCTTT	CASSGPGQSTEAFF
TRBD1	15	TRBJ1-2	TRBV5-4	-	TGTGCCAGCAGCTCCCGACAGGGAACGGGAGAAGGCTACACCTTC	CASSSRQGTGEGYTF
-	16	TRBJ2-6	TRBV4-3	-	TGCGCCAGCAGCCCTTCAGGCCCCGCCGGGGCCAACGTCCTGACTTTC	CASSPSGPAGANVLTF
TRBD1	12	TRBJ1-1	TRBV5-3	few	TGTGCCAGAAGCACAGGGGGCACTGAAGCTTTCTTT	CARSTGGTEAFF
TRBD1	14	TRBJ1-6	TRBV4-3	-	TGCGCCAGCAGCCCTGACAGGGGAGGTTCACCCCTCCACTTT	CASSPDRGGSPLHF
TRBD1	15	TRBJ2-7	TRBV7-9	-	TGTGCCAGCAGCCCTAGACAGGGGGCCCATTACGAGCAGTACTTC	CASSPRQGAHYEQYF
-	16	TRBJ1-5	TRBV6-1	-	TGTGCCAGCAGTGAAGCGCGGACAGATAGCAATCAGCCCCAGCATTTT	CASSEARTDSNQPQHF
-	15	TRBJ2-1	TRBV30	-	TGTGCCTGGACCAGACTGACGAGCTCCTACAATGAGCAGTTCTTC	CAWTRLTSSYNEQFF
TRBD2	14	TRBJ2-1	TRBV30	-	TGTGCCTGGAGTGAAGGGGACTACGAGAATGAGCAGTTCTTC	CAWSEGDYENEQFF
-	11	TRBJ1-1	TRBV10-3	once	TGTGCCATCAGTGCAGGAACTGAAGCTTTCTTT	CAISAGTEAFF
-	16	TRBJ2-3	TRBV5-5	-	TGTGCCAGCAGCTTGGCGGGGGTTTGGGGCACAGATACGCAGTATTTT	CASSLAGVWGTDTQYF
TRBD2	16	TRBJ2-3	TRBV25-1	once	TGTGCCAGCAGTGACATTCGGGGACTAGAGGGAGATACGCAGTATTTT	CASSDIRGLEGDTQYF
TRBD2	16	TRBJ2-5	TRBV6-4	-	TGTGCCAGCAGTGACTCACGGGGGGAGTACCAAGAGACCCAGTACTTC	CASSDSRGEYQETQYF
TRBD1	14	TRBJ2-5	TRBV6-6	-	TGTGCCAGCAGCGAGACAGGGGTGAAGGAGACCCAGTACTTC	CASSETGVKETQYF
-	14	TRBJ2-3	TRBV4-3	-	TGCGCCAGCAGCCAAGAGGAGAATTCAGATACGCAGTATTTT	CASSQEENSDTQYF
-	13	TRBJ1-1	TRBV19	-	TGTGCCAGTAGTAAGGCAGGGGCCGTTGAAGCTTTCTTT	CASSKAGAVEAFF
-	10	TRBJ2-7	TRBV2	few	TGTGCCAGCATCGGGAACGAGCAGTACTTC	CASIGNEQYF
-	15	TRBJ1-5	TRBV16	-	TGTGCCAGCAGCCAATCGGGACTCGGCAATCAGCCCCAGCATTTT	CASSQSGLGNQPQHF
TRBD2	15	TRBJ2-4	TRBV7-8	-	TGTGCCAGCAGCTTAGCGGGAGGGAAGGAAAACATTCAGTACTTC	CASSLAGGKENIQYF
-	17	TRBJ1-2	TRBV7-9	-	TGTGCCAGCAGCTTAGGGCCCCCCGATACAGGGAACTATGGCTACACCTTC	CASSLGPPDTGNYGYTF
-	16	TRBJ2-2	TRBV4-2	-	TGTGCCAGCAGCCAAGATTTAGGGGGGGAGGCCGGGGAGCTGTTTTTT	CASSQDLGGEAGELFF
TRBD1	16	TRBJ1-2	TRBV7-2	-	TGTGCCAGCAGCTTATCTTTGGCAGGGGGAAACTATGGCTACACCTTC	CASSLSLAGGNYGYTF
-	15	TRBJ1-3	TRBV27	-	TGTGCCAGCAGTCAAACAGGGTTCTCTGGAAACACCATATATTTT	CASSQTGFSGNTIYF
TRBD2	16	TRBJ2-7	TRBV7-6	once	TGTGCCAGCAGCTTAGGGGGTGCCGGGGGGGCCACCGAGCAGTACTTC	CASSLGGAGGATEQYF
TRBD1	12	TRBJ1-1	TRBV27	few	TGTGCCAGCCAGGGGGCGAACACTGAAGCTTTCTTT	CASQGANTEAFF